The entry below gives a single TCR beta chain sequence along with its context. This specimen belongs to a study of cytomegalovirus exposure and HLA in healthy donors. The PCR ran on 60 Vbeta and 13 Jbeta primers. The table came from immunoSEQ multiplex PCR; TCRdb's copy has only in-frame clones and leaves some out. The table shows approximately 100,000 clones, with 60% to 75% occurring only once. The ends were cut back, 4 bases at V and 1 base at J, with 8 bases in the middle. The germline V gene encodes CDR1 MNHNY and CDR2 SVGAGI (reference sequence). The length of the CDR3 is 15 residues. The chain has TRBV6-6 and TRBJ2-6, with D tentatively TRBD1 (6 bases). This receptor was taken from a man aged 45-60 years in good health and CMV-seronegative. Sequences were obtained from PBMCs. DNA of the CDR3: TGTGCCAGCAGTTGGGGACAATCTGGGGCCAACGTCCTGACTTTC. The encoded protein is CASSWGQSGANVLTF.